This is a list of T cell receptor beta chains from one sample in a study of cytomegalovirus exposure and HLA in healthy donors. The table came from immunoSEQ multiplex PCR; TCRdb's copy has only in-frame clones and leaves some out. The sample lists around 94,000 clones, around 96% occurring once. Sequenced material: PBMCs. The source is a woman in her late teens or twenties in good health and CMV-seronegative. The CDR3 runs from the conserved cysteine through the conserved F or W. The order of the fields is J gene, clone size, D gene, V gene, CDR3 DNA, CDR3 protein. A D gene is named only where the DNA matches it firmly. Not every row has a clone size; where given, it reads once, few, many or a size class.

>TRBJ2-7|.|TRBD2|TRBV5-1
TGCGCCAGCAGCCCGGGCCTAGCGGCTCCCTACGAGCAGTACTTC
CASSPGLAAPYEQYF
>TRBJ2-3|.|.|TRBV27
TGTGCCAGCAGTCTCGGGGGACTGACAGATACGCAGTATTTT
CASSLGGLTDTQYF
>TRBJ1-2|.|.|TRBV7-9
TGTGCCAGCAGTCTGAGTGTTGATGGCTACACCTTC
CASSLSVDGYTF
>TRBJ2-1|.|.|TRBV29-1
TGCAGCGTTGTAGTTGATGAGCAGTTCTTC
CSVVVDEQFF
>TRBJ2-5|.|TRBD2|TRBV15
TGTGCCACCAGCAGAAAATCCCTAGCGGAAAGACAAGAGACCCAGTACTTC
CATSRKSLAERQETQYF
>TRBJ2-3|.|TRBD2|TRBV2
TGTGCCAGCACTAGCGGGGGGCTGGGCACAGATACGCAGTATTTT
CASTSGGLGTDTQYF
>TRBJ2-3|.|TRBD2|TRBV19
TGTGCCAGTAGGGTGGGGGGGGTTAGTGGAGATACGCAGTATTTT
CASRVGGVSGDTQYF
>TRBJ2-7|.|TRBD1|TRBV7-9
TGTGCCAGCATCGCCCAGGACAGGTCCCACGAGCAGTACTTC
CASIAQDRSHEQYF
>TRBJ2-1|once|TRBD2|TRBV29-1
TGCAGCGTTGGGGGACTAGCGGGAGGATGGGATGAGCAGTTCTTC
CSVGGLAGGWDEQFF
>TRBJ1-2|.|.|TRBV10-3
TGTGCCACCAATGGGGGGGGCGAACAATATGGCTACACCTTC
CATNGGGEQYGYTF
>TRBJ2-2|once|.|TRBV5-1
TGCGCCAGCAGACTCGAAGGGGCGACCGGGGAGCTGTTTTTT
CASRLEGATGELFF
>TRBJ2-7|once|TRBD2|TRBV27
TGTGCCAGCGGTCAAATTTTAGCGGGGTCGTACGAGCAGTACTTC
CASGQILAGSYEQYF
>TRBJ2-7|few|TRBD1|TRBV7-9
TGTGCCAGCAGCTTAAGGACAGGGATTGATTACGAGCAGTACTTC
CASSLRTGIDYEQYF
>TRBJ1-6|.|.|TRBV6-5
TGTGCCAGCAGTGACACCCGGGGTTCACCCCTCCACTTT
CASSDTRGSPLHF
>TRBJ2-1|.|TRBD2|TRBV30
TGTGCCTGGCTTAACGGGGGGGCGAATGAGCAGTTCTTC
CAWLNGGANEQFF
>TRBJ1-3|.|TRBD1|TRBV11-2
TGTGCCAGCAGCTTAGGGGGGACAGACTCTGGAAACACCATATATTTT
CASSLGGTDSGNTIYF
>TRBJ1-2|.|.|TRBV25-1
TGTGCCAGCAGTGAATCAGCGTATGGCTACACCTTC
CASSESAYGYTF
>TRBJ2-5|.|.|TRBV29-1
TGCAGCGTTGGTCCAGGGGTGCTGCGGGAGACCCAGTACTTC
CSVGPGVLRETQYF
>TRBJ2-6|once|.|TRBV6-5
TGTGCCAGCAGTTTGGGAGGCTCTGGGGCCAACGTCCTGACTTTC
CASSLGGSGANVLTF
>TRBJ1-3|.|TRBD1|TRBV7-9
TGTGCCAGCAGCCGACAGACAGGGGGTGCTGGTGGAAACACCATATATTTT
CASSRQTGGAGGNTIYF
>TRBJ2-7|.|TRBD1|TRBV6-5
TGTGCCAGCAGTACTGGACAGGGGGTGTACGAGCAGTACTTC
CASSTGQGVYEQYF
>TRBJ2-5|.|TRBD1|TRBV6-5
TGTGCCAGCAGCCCCCAGGGGGAGAGGGAGACCCAGTACTTC
CASSPQGERETQYF
>TRBJ2-1|.|.|TRBV19
TGTGCCAGTAGTATGAGGAGCTCCAATGAGCAGTTCTTC
CASSMRSSNEQFF
>TRBJ2-2|.|.|TRBV9
TGTGCCAGCAGCGGATGGACAGAGGACACCGGGGAGCTGTTTTTT
CASSGWTEDTGELFF
>TRBJ2-3|.|TRBD2|TRBV29-1
TGCAGCCTTCTCTTCCCCCTTCCAGGGACTAGCGGGAGAGGAGGCACAGATACGCAGTATTTT
CSLLFPLPGTSGRGGTDTQYF
>TRBJ2-1|.|TRBD2|TRBV28
TGTGCCAGCAGACTGGGACTAGCGGGCGTAGGTGAGCAGTTCTTC
CASRLGLAGVGEQFF
>TRBJ2-3|.|TRBD2|TRBV9
TGTGCCAGCAGCGTTTACAGCGGGGAAAGCACAGATACGCAGTATTTT
CASSVYSGESTDTQYF
>TRBJ1-2|.|.|TRBV5-5
TGTGCCAGCAGCTCTGGACAGAGTTATGGCTACACCTTC
CASSSGQSYGYTF
>TRBJ1-3|.|.|TRBV9
TGTGCCAGCTCACAGGACGGCTTACCTGGAAACACCATATATTTT
CASSQDGLPGNTIYF
>TRBJ2-2|.|.|TRBV11-3
TGTGCCAGCAGCTTCGAGCGGGCGAACACCGGGGAGCTGTTTTTT
CASSFERANTGELFF
>TRBJ1-1|.|.|TRBV14
TGTGCCAGCACCCCGTCTGAGTCGGTGAACACTGAAGCTTTCTTT
CASTPSESVNTEAFF
>TRBJ1-4|once|.|TRBV18
TGTGCCAGCTCACCGTTTCAGCCCGACGCCGGGGAAAAACTGTTTTTT
CASSPFQPDAGEKLFF
>TRBJ2-7|once|TRBD1|TRBV29-1
TGCAGCGTTGAATTTCTGACAGGGGGTGCATACGAGCAGTACTTC
CSVEFLTGGAYEQYF
>TRBJ2-2|.|.|TRBV27
TGTGCCAGCAGTTCCGGCGCCTCGGGCACCGGGGAGCTGTTTTTT
CASSSGASGTGELFF
>TRBJ2-7|once|.|TRBV29-1
TGCAGCGTTGAAGGTCGAACGGGAGCCCAGTACGAGCAGTACTTC
CSVEGRTGAQYEQYF